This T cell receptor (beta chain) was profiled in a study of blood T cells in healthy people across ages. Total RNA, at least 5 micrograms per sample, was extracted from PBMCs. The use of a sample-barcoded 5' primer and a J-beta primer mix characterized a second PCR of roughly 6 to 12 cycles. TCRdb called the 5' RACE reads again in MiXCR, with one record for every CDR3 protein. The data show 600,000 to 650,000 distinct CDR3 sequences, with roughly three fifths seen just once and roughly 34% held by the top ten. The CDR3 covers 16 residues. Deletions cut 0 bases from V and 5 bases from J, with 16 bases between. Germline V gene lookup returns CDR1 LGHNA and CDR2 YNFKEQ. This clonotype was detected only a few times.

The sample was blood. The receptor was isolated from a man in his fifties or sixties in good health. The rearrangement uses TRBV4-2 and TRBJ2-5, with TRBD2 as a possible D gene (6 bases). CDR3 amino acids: CASSQDPGEVGETQYF. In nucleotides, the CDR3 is TGTGCCAGCAGCCAAGATCCTGGGGAGGTAGGGGAGACCCAGTACTTC.